Detailed here is one TCR beta chain. Its recognized antigen is unknown. Germline and junction disagree at one end, which may indicate a read error. This entry belongs to a study of tumor-infiltrating lymphocytes in primary liver carcinoma (dated by TCRdb to 2016 to 2017). At the level of the whole study: Of the five patients (three men and two women, aged 30 to 69 years), four had hepatocellular carcinoma and one had combined HCC and intrahepatic cholangiocarcinoma. The five patients had tumors of stage T1-T3 N0M0, with maximum diameters ranging from about 4 to 11 cm. Each sample produced roughly 3.65 to 7.13 million productive TCRbeta reads, and read depth showed no significant difference between tissue types. TCRbeta repertoire sequencing, expression microarrays and whole-exome sequencing were combined in the study across five regions of each liver tumor, with adjacent normal tissue and blood also included. A total of roughly 35 specimens from 5 patients went through TCRbeta repertoire sequencing, namely 25 tumor regions, 5 adjacent noncancerous liver tissues and 5 peripheral blood samples. To link TCRbeta repertoire diversity to the local molecular phenotype, the approximately 23 tumor region samples were profiled with Agilent mRNA microarrays. High reproducibility was observed for the technical replicate repertoires, with mean shared-clone rates approximately 0.9 and correlation coefficients above 0.98.

General study outcomes and caveats: Only about 7.5-25% of top clones were present in all five regions of a tumor, suggesting spatial heterogeneity of tumor-infiltrating T cells. The top 250 clones made up a significantly larger repertoire fraction in tumors than in blood (p = 0.039). With just 4 to 6 patients in the study, the authors point out that the findings should be validated in a larger study. Because the samples were bulk and unsorted, CD4+ and CD8+ T cell repertoires could not be compared. Only the TCR beta chain was sequenced, so true repertoire diversity is likely underestimated because unpaired alpha chains were not captured. Repertoire overlap was found to be higher between tumor regions (mean approximately 35%) than between tumor-adjacent (around 17%) or tumor-blood (14%) pairs, consistent with antigen-driven expansion.

For CDR1 and CDR2, the germline V gene lists MNHEY and SVGAGI. CDR3 length: 17 amino acids, cysteine to phenylalanine. The only DNA kept is the CDR3, 51 bases in frame from the first base. Without any cell sorting, total RNA and DNA were extracted together from about 19-30 mg of bulk tissue using the AllPrep DNA/RNA mini kit. Four to six patients with histopathologically diagnosed primary liver carcinoma underwent surgical resection in China between late 2015 and 2016. At the time of sampling, the patients were treatment-naive and had chronic HBV infection. Each tumor was sampled at five spatially separated regions: the superior, inferior, left-lateral and right-lateral poles and the tumor centre. According to histology, viable tumor cells made up more than 75% of every tumor sample. Fresh tumor and adjacent tissue pieces were bisected; one half was stored in RNAlater at -80°C, the other sent for histology.

TCRbeta-specific cDNA was reverse-transcribed from about 500 ng total RNA using a constant-region primer and ProtoScript II reverse transcriptase. TCRbeta libraries were built with three nested multiplex PCR rounds, a slightly modified ARM-PCR procedure. Each of the first two PCR rounds ran for approximately 10 cycles using multiplex TRBV1-TRBV30 forward primers together with a Cbeta reverse primer. Sample barcodes and Illumina adapters were added in a final 25-cycle PCR with Deep VentR polymerase. Before sequencing, amplicons between 200 and 500 bp were purified from gel using a QIAquick gel extraction kit. TCRbeta amplicons were sequenced on an Illumina HiSeq 2500 with 250-bp paired-end reads. As for the original processing: Quality trimming of reads was performed with Trimmomatic v0.33, and paired reads were merged with FLASH v1.2.11 so that full CDR3 sequences could be recovered. V, D and J germline segments were assigned to the rearranged TCRbeta sequences by MiGEC v1.2.1b. Clonotype statistics and Shannon-Wiener diversity indices were calculated with VDJtools v1.0.0. Except for diversity analysis, only each sample's 250 most abundant clonotypes were used in subsequent analyses to reduce sampling bias. The public reads were quality trimmed at Q25 with fastp and then assembled into clones with MiXCR by TCRdb, keeping productive beta chains. Duplicate CDR3 protein sequences are folded into a single record with the most common DNA and genes. These V and J calls rely on TCRdb rather than the paper's analysis. For this sample there are more than 95,000 distinct CDR3 sequences; roughly 80% appear just once. The top ten clones comprise 15% to 25% of the sample.

The chain links TRBV6-5 with TRBJ2-6; TRBD1 is a weak D gene call, 6 bases matching. Input material: liver tumor tissue from sampling region 3. The cell subset or site label, read with the paper, signifies: tumor region T3, left-lateral pole. The sequence derives from a man in his forties or fifties with primary liver carcinoma and hepatitis B virus infection. The CDR3 region: CASSLGSGSSGASVLTF. The base sequence is TGTGCTAGCAGTTTGGGTTCTGGATCCTCAGGGGCCAGCGTCCTGACTTTC.